This record covers a single T cell receptor (beta chain). The repertoire was sequenced with immunoSEQ multiplex PCR; TCRdb's copy has only in-frame clones and lacks some. The sample carries roughly 31,000 clones, roughly 89% recorded once. These data originate in a study of T cell changes during pregnancy in multiple sclerosis. The germline gives CDR1 LNHDA, CDR2 SQIVND (reference sequence). V was pared by 7 bases and J by 5 bases, with 8 bases between. There are 12 residues in the CDR3. Sequences were derived from CD8+ T cells from peripheral blood mononuclear cells, sampled before pregnancy. The TCR was taken from a female donor with multiple sclerosis, enrolled in a pregnancy study. V gene TRBV19 combines with J gene TRBJ2-2, with D possibly TRBD1 on 5 matching bases. Here the CDR3 DNA reads TGTGCCAGTATGGGGCCGACCGGGGAGCTGTTTTTT. It codes for CASMGPTGELFF.